This is a list of T cell receptor beta chains from one sample in a study of PD-1 blockade in mismatch repair-deficient tumors. Libraries were prepared by immunoSEQ multiplex PCR; TCRdb keeps only in-frame clonotypes and omits some of them. The profile shows approximately 130,000 clones, roughly nine tenths of them singletons. The material sequenced was peripheral blood, taken 44 weeks after starting pembrolizumab. These receptors all come from an adult with mismatch repair-deficient cancer. CDR3s include the opening cysteine and the closing phenylalanine or tryptophan. A D gene is named only where the DNA matches it firmly. The listing skips clone size in some rows; elsewhere it reads once, few, many or a size class.

-	TRBV5-1	TRBJ2-5	TRBD1	TGCGCCAGCAGCTTAACGCCGGGACAGGGCAGGGAGACCCAGTACTTC	CASSLTPGQGRETQYF
few	TRBV5-8	TRBJ2-3	-	TGTGCCAGCACCGTTACGGCCCGGGGTCCAGATACGCAGTATTTT	CASTVTARGPDTQYF
-	TRBV29-1	TRBJ2-7	-	TGCAGCGTTGAAACCGCCTACGAGCAGTACTTC	CSVETAYEQYF
once	TRBV7-7	TRBJ2-5	-	TGTGCTAGCAGCTTAATTTTGGAAGAGACCCAGTACTTC	CASSLILEETQYF
-	TRBV5-6	TRBJ2-1	-	TGTGCCAGCAGGGTAGGGGGCTCCTACAATGAGCAGTTCTTC	CASRVGGSYNEQFF
-	TRBV14	TRBJ2-1	-	TGTGCCAGCAGGGGAAAGTCGGCGGGAAATTGGAGTGAGCAGTTCTTC	CASRGKSAGNWSEQFF
-	TRBV7-8	TRBJ2-1	-	TGTGCCAGCAGCTTCCAGCGGGCTGACAATGAGCAGTTCTTC	CASSFQRADNEQFF
-	TRBV29-1	TRBJ2-1	TRBD2	TGCAGCGTTGAAAATAGCGGGAGTACATACAATGAGCAGTTCTTC	CSVENSGSTYNEQFF
-	TRBV25-1	TRBJ1-1	TRBD1	TGTGCCAGCATAAGAACAGGGGCGTGGACTGAAGCTTTCTTT	CASIRTGAWTEAFF
-	TRBV5-6	TRBJ2-7	-	TGTGCCAGCAGCGACCGGGACAAAGCCTACGAGCAGTACTTC	CASSDRDKAYEQYF
-	TRBV28	TRBJ2-2	-	TGTGCCAGCAGTTTATGGGCCCGAGGCGGGGAGCTGTTTTTT	CASSLWARGGELFF
-	TRBV7-9	TRBJ1-1	-	TGTGCCAGCAGCTTATCCACCCAAGCTTTCTTT	CASSLSTQAFF
-	TRBV28	TRBJ2-1	-	TGTGCCAGCAGTTCACGAAACCGGGACCGCACCTACAATGAGCAGTTCTTC	CASSSRNRDRTYNEQFF
few	TRBV7-2	TRBJ2-3	TRBD2	TGTGCCAGCAGCTGGGGGGAGGGTACGCAGTATTTT	CASSWGEGTQYF
few	TRBV9	TRBJ2-5	TRBD2	TGTGCCAGCAGCGTATTCACGGGAGGAGGAGAGACCCAGTACTTC	CASSVFTGGGETQYF
-	TRBV6-5	TRBJ2-2	-	TGTGCCAGCAGTCTCGCCGGAAACACCGGGGAGCTGTTTTTT	CASSLAGNTGELFF
-	TRBV9	TRBJ2-5	-	TGTGCCAGCAGCGTAGAAGGAGAGACCCAGTACTTC	CASSVEGETQYF
-	TRBV12-5	TRBJ1-1	-	TGTGCTAGTGGTTTCTTCGTGAGGACGAACACTGAAGCTTTCTTT	CASGFFVRTNTEAFF
-	TRBV19	TRBJ1-5	-	TGTGCCAGTAGTACCCCGTATAGCAATCAGCCCCAGCATTTT	CASSTPYSNQPQHF
-	TRBV6-7	TRBJ1-1	-	TGTGCCAGCAGTTACCCAAGACCGAGAGAAGCTTTCTTT	CASSYPRPREAFF
-	TRBV30	TRBJ2-5	-	TGTGCCTGCAGGAGGGCCTTTGCCCAAGAGACCCAGTACTTC	CACRRAFAQETQYF
-	TRBV19	TRBJ2-3	-	TGTGCCAGTAGTAGTGCTACAGGGTCTGACACAGATACGCAGTATTTT	CASSSATGSDTDTQYF
-	TRBV27	TRBJ2-7	-	TGTGCCAGCAGTCCCGACCGACCCCGGGCCTACGAGCAGTACTTC	CASSPDRPRAYEQYF
-	TRBV30	TRBJ2-1	-	TGTGCCTGGAGTCCCCCCCCCGATGAGCAGTTCTTC	CAWSPPPDEQFF
-	TRBV7-9	TRBJ2-3	-	TGTGCCTGCTTAGTTGGCACAGATACGCAGTATTTT	CACLVGTDTQYF
once	TRBV9	TRBJ1-3	TRBD1	TGTGCCAGCAGCGTAGGGGACAGCATCTCTGGAAACACCATATATTTT	CASSVGDSISGNTIYF
once	TRBV29-1	TRBJ2-6	TRBD1	TGCAGCGTCGGGACAGGGAGCGCCAACGTCCTGACTTTC	CSVGTGSANVLTF
-	TRBV12-5	TRBJ2-1	-	TGTGCTAGTGGTTTGACAGGGTTTGAGCAGTTCTTC	CASGLTGFEQFF
-	TRBV7-9	TRBJ2-3	-	TGTGCCAGCAGCTTAGTGGGCCTGCCTGGGGTCACAGATACGCAGTATTTT	CASSLVGLPGVTDTQYF
-	TRBV19	TRBJ1-3	-	TGTGCCAGTAGTATAGAGGCCAACAGGTTCGGTGACACCATATATTTT	CASSIEANRFGDTIYF
-	TRBV28	TRBJ2-4	-	TGTGCCAGCAGGGGGGACTCGGACGTAGCCAAAAACATTCAGTACTTC	CASRGDSDVAKNIQYF